This entry describes one T cell receptor beta chain. Its antigen is currently not known. No quality values exist for individual bases; no much larger clone is one base distant. Each donor gave one peripheral blood draw, averaging approximately 110 mL, which was collected into heparinised tubes. Using a panel that included CD45RO, CCR7, CD25, CD127, CD95 and CD27, naive, central memory, regulatory and stem cell-like memory CD4+ T cells were sorted on a BD FACSAria II. A purity above 95% was achieved for all sorted populations. PBMCs were isolated immediately by Lymphoprep density gradient centrifugation and stained directly without culture. To minimize batch effects, samples were stained and sorted in pairs, one healthy donor with one patient per experiment. Cut back by 0 bases and 0 bases, the V and J ends lie 8 bases apart. The CDR3 goes from the cysteine to the phenylalanine over 15 residues. This entry keeps only the CDR3 DNA: 45 bases, framed from base 1. CDR1 and CDR2, per the germline V gene, are SGDLS and YYNGEE.

The High Capacity cDNA Reverse Transcription Kit was used to reverse transcribe all of the isolated RNA, meaning that expressed TCRB transcripts were what got sequenced. Naive, central memory and regulatory T cell samples underwent deep immunoSEQ sequencing, averaging around 3.7 million total reads per sample. Sorted cells were lysed in RLT buffer, and RNA was extracted using DNase-treated RNeasy Micro or Mini kits according to cell number. Each cell subset was processed on its own to prevent cross-contamination, while patient and healthy donor samples were processed together. The immunoSEQ multiplex PCR was used to amplify TCRB sequences from cDNA, yielding 87-bp fragments that span the CDR3 region. Sequencing of the amplicons was done on the Illumina HiSeq platform. The study's own analysis went as follows. PCR bias was corrected computationally using synthetic template baselines, and reads within Hamming distance 2 were collapsed, with unmergeable singletons discarded. Reads were aligned against IMGT to assign V, D and J genes, CDR3 length and insertions or deletions at six rearrangement sites. Clonotype counts were normalized to sorted cell number within each subset before computing true diversity and Gini coefficients with the tcR R package. The overlap coefficient, calculated on TCRB nucleotide sequences, was used to quantify repertoire sharing. TCRdb took over this immuneACCESS table, retaining in-frame rearrangements with V and J assigned. Such tables are incomplete; in checked studies, under half of the missing clones stem from an unresolved V gene, and the remainder is unexplained. Clone size and V and J calls were adopted from that table, with D and trimming inferred from the DNA. The table for this sample lists 200,000 to 250,000 clones; 25% to 30% of them were counted only once. The biggest ten clones account for more than 3% of the sample.

This entry is derived from a study of beta chain features in type 1 diabetes (dated by TCRdb to 2017 to 2018). Notes on the research overall: No differences in mean age, gender distribution, total cell number or subset yield were found between patients and healthy donors. In the study, TCRB repertoires of sorted circulating CD4+ T cell subsets from recently diagnosed type 1 diabetes patients were compared with those of matched healthy donors. A total of about 110,000,000 sorted cells were examined across all samples, and a strong correlation was observed between cell number per subset and RNA yield. Regulatory and stem cell-like memory subsets were isolated from only 8 patients and 8 healthy donors, whereas naive and central memory subsets came from all 30 or so donors. Study-level results and caveats: Patients with type 1 diabetes made fewer insertions and deleted more nucleotides at VDJ recombination sites, implying thymic rearrangement abnormalities. Type 1 diabetes patients showed a moderate but significant shortening of TCRB CDR3 length in all four CD4+ subsets. Shorter templates might be favored by PCR, yet because patient and control samples were amplified and corrected together, any such skew would affect both groups equally. Because cDNA was sequenced instead of genomic DNA, highly expressing activated cells could be over-represented, though the groups showed no difference in activation or CD3 levels. Only small numbers of individuals were included in the HLA sub-analyses, which left unresolved whether HLA type had any influence on TCRB rearrangement. The naive, central memory and regulatory TCRB repertoires appeared to resemble one another more closely among patients than among healthy donors.

What was sequenced was central memory CD4+ T cells from blood. This clonotype was obtained from a man aged 25 to 40 in good health. Recombination linked TRBV9 to TRBJ2-3; too little of a D gene remains to name it. The DNA sequence is given as TGTGCCAGCAGCGTAGATGCAACTAGCACAGATACGCAGTATTTT. This yields the protein CASSVDATSTDTQYF.